The 16 T cell receptor beta chains in this list originate from one sample, sequenced in a study of cytomegalovirus exposure and HLA in healthy donors. Method: immunoSEQ multiplex PCR; TCRdb's copy keeps in-frame clones and lacks some. The sample lists about 220,000 clones; around nine tenths were seen once. Sequencing was carried out using PBMCs. The receptors were gathered from a woman aged 18-35 years in good health and CMV-seronegative.

The chain joins TRBV28 to TRBJ2-2, with 8 positions matching TRBD1. The CDR3 runs 15 residues. The ends lost 4 bases at V and 3 bases at J; junction bases unmatched: 4. Germline CDR1 and CDR2: MDHEN and SYDVKM. The CDR3, as DNA: TGTGCCAGCAGTTCTCGGGACAGGCACACCGGGGAGCTGTTTTTT. Protein: CASSSRDRHTGELFF.

This sequence joins TRBV6-1 and TRBJ1-5; tentatively, D is TRBD1 (5 bases). Germline V gene sequence: CDR1 MNHNS, CDR2 SASEGT. V was shortened by 7 bases and J by 0 bases, with 13 bases between the two germline ends. CDR3 length equals 15 residues. CDR3 nucleotide sequence: TGTGCCAGCAAGATGACAGCGTATAGCAATCAGCCCCAGCATTTT. Translating it yields CASKMTAYSNQPQHF.

The chain uses TRBV5-1 and TRBJ1-3, with 7 bases that match TRBD1. The CDR3 covers 15 residues. Germline loops: CDR1 SGHRS, CDR2 YFSETQ. The V and J ends lost 5 bases and 3 bases, in that order; junction bases with no gene match: 8. The CDR3: CASSSDRKVGNTIYF. CDR3 DNA: TGCGCCAGCAGTTCGGACAGGAAAGTTGGAAACACCATATATTTT.

This rearrangement joins TRBV10-2 to TRBJ2-1, with 10 bases lining up with TRBD2. CDR1 WSHSY and CDR2 SAAADI come from the germline V gene. This CDR3 is 15 amino acids long. Trimming cost V 2 bases and J 10 bases; bases outside gene matches: 8. CDR3 bases: TGCGCCAGCAGTGAGACTAGCGGGACCCCCTCGGAGCAGTTCTTC. This gives the protein CASSETSGTPSEQFF.

V gene TRBV6-4 combines with J gene TRBJ2-2, with D possibly matching TRBD1 (5 bases). This CDR3 comprises 18 residues. The V end was cut by 6 bases, the J end by 0 bases, with 20 bases between. The germline V gene has CDR1 MRHNA and CDR2 SNTAGT. The CDR3 loop reads CASSKSRTSAANTGELFF. The CDR3 DNA is TGTGCCAGCAGCAAATCCAGGACATCCGCCGCGAACACCGGGGAGCTGTTTTTT.

The chain couples TRBV7-6 to TRBJ2-7; perhaps TRBD1 as D (7 bases). The CDR3 contains 14 residues. CDR1 is SGHVS and CDR2 is FNYEAQ in the germline V gene. V shed 3 bases and J shed 2 bases, with 11 bases lying between them. The DNA of the CDR3 is TGTGCCAGCAGCTTTAGCAGGGGGGCCTACGAGCAGTACTTC. This codes for CASSFSRGAYEQYF.

The rearrangement joins TRBV13 to TRBJ1-2; the D gene is possibly TRBD1 (6 bases). Trimming pared 2 bases from V and 6 bases from J, leaving 13 bases between. Germline V gene lookup returns CDR1 PRHDT and CDR2 FYEKMQ (reference sequence). The CDR3 length is 14 residues. As DNA, the CDR3 is TGTGCCAGCAGCTTACGGACAGATCCGAATGGCTACACCTTC. It codes for CASSLRTDPNGYTF.

This chain uses TRBV27 with TRBJ2-1; perhaps TRBD2 as D (6 bases). Trimming cost V 3 bases and J 7 bases, with 16 bases left between them. The CDR3 extends over 15 amino acids. The germline V gene encodes CDR1 MNHEY and CDR2 SMNVEV (reference sequence). The CDR3 loop reads CASSFLEGGGNEQFF. In DNA, the CDR3 is TGTGCCAGCAGTTTCTTGGAGGGCGGAGGGAATGAGCAGTTCTTC.

V is TRBV5-1 and J is TRBJ2-5, with 9 bases matching TRBD2. V lost 2 bases and J lost 4; bases outside the gene matches: 12. Germline CDR1 reads SGHRS; CDR2 reads YFSETQ. This CDR3 comprises 17 residues. CDR3 sequence (DNA): TGCGCCAGCAGCTTCTCGGGCGGGAGGGCCGTCGGAGAGACCCAGTACTTC. It yields the protein CASSFSGGRAVGETQYF. The complete variable domain, with remaining parts taken from reference TRBV5-1 and TRBJ2-5, reads KAGVTQTPRYLIKTRGQQVTLSCSPISGHRSVSWYQQTPGQGLQFLFEYFSETQRNKGNFPGRFSGRQFSNSRSEMNVSTLELGDSALYLCASSFSGGRAVGETQYFGPGTRLLVL.

The chain joins TRBV27 to TRBJ1-4, with a tentative D call TRBD1 (6 bases). The CDR3 runs to 14 residues. Per the germline V gene, CDR1 is MNHEY and CDR2 is SMNVEV (reference sequence). V was shortened by 5 bases and J by 5 bases, with 12 bases between the two germline ends. The CDR3 nucleotides are TGTGCCAGCAGTCACCAGGGGTTAAATGAAAAACTGTTTTTT. Residues: CASSHQGLNEKLFF.

The chain recombines TRBV6-5 with TRBJ2-7; possible D gene TRBD2, 6 bases. V lost 8 bases, J lost 2 bases, and 19 bases lay in between. Germline lookup yields CDR1 MNHEY and CDR2 SVGAGI. The CDR3 consists of 15 residues. The CDR3 DNA follows: TGTGCCAGCGGTTTAGGGAGCGGGCCTCCCTACGAGCAGTACTTC. Its protein product is CASGLGSGPPYEQYF.

The rearrangement links TRBV5-1 to TRBJ1-1; tentative D call: TRBD1 (6 bases). V shed 2 bases and J shed 1 base, with 12 bases lying between them. Germline V lookup: CDR1 SGHRS, CDR2 YFSETQ. The CDR3 runs 15 residues. The CDR3 DNA reads as TGCGCCAGCAGCTTTGGCAGGGGCGCGAACACTGAAGCTTTCTTT. It codes for CASSFGRGANTEAFF.

The rearrangement uses TRBV9 and TRBJ1-1, with a tentative D call TRBD1 (6 bases). V gave up 3 bases and J gave up 4 bases, with 10 bases separating them. This CDR3 has 13 residues. CDR1 SGDLS and CDR2 YYNGEE come from the germline V gene. CDR3 coding DNA: TGTGCCAGCAGCGCAAGGGGGATCACTGAAGCTTTCTTT. Translated: CASSARGITEAFF.

This rearrangement joins TRBV28 to TRBJ2-7, with 14 bases fitting TRBD2. Germline V gene data show CDR1 as MDHEN and CDR2 as SYDVKM. The CDR3 length is 19 residues. The J segment lost 6 bases and the V segment lost 5 bases, leaving 18 bases of the junction unmatched. CDR3 sequence (DNA): TGTGCCAGCAGTCCGAATCGTCCGGGACTAGCGGGAGTTCTCAGCGAGCAGTACTTC. Translated: CASSPNRPGLAGVLSEQYF.

The chain employs TRBV5-8 and TRBJ2-3; 10 bases are a match to TRBD2. The CDR3 length is 17 residues. The V and J ends lost 4 bases and 1 base, in that order; junction bases with no gene match: 9. CDR1 is SGHTS, CDR2 YDEGEE, per germline. The CDR3 DNA is TGTGCCAGCAGCCGGACTAGCGGAGGAGTTGGCACAGATACGCAGTATTTT. Protein sequence: CASSRTSGGVGTDTQYF.

The genes are TRBV6-1 and TRBJ1-1; TRBD1 aligns across 10 bases. The germline V gene encodes CDR1 MNHNS and CDR2 SASEGT. V shed 3 bases and J 0 bases; nucleotides not matched to a gene: 4. This CDR3 region has 16 residues. Written as DNA, the CDR3 is TGTGCCAGCAGTGATGACAGGGGGCAACTGAACACTGAAGCTTTCTTT. It yields the protein CASSDDRGQLNTEAFF.